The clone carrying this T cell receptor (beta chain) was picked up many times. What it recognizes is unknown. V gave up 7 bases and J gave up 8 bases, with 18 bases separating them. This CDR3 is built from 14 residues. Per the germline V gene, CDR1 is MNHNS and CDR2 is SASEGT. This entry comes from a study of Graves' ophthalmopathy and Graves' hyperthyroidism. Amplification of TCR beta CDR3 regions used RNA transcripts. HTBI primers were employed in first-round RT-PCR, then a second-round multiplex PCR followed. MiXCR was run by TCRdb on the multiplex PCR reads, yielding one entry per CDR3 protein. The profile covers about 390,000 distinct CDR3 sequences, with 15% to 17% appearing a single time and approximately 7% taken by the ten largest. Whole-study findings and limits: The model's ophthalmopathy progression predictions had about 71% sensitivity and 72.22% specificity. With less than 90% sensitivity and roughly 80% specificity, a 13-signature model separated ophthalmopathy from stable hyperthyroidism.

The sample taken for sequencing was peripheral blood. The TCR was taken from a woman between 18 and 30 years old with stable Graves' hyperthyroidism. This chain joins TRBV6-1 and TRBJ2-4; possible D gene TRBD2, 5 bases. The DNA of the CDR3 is TGTGCCAGCAAGAGGGAATTCGGGATAGACATTCAGTACTTC. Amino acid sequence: CASKREFGIDIQYF.